Listed below are T cell receptor beta chains from one sample, sequenced in a study of blood T cells in healthy people across ages. TCRdb ran MiXCR on the 5' RACE reads and lists one entry per CDR3 protein. The table records about 1.8 million distinct CDR3 sequences, less than 50% of them present only once. Sequenced: blood. The origin of the receptors is a woman aged 35 to 49 in good health. Each CDR3 is given with its conserved first and last residue. Fields, in order: V gene, D gene, J gene, clone size, CDR3 protein, CDR3 DNA. A D gene is named only where the DNA matches it firmly. Not all rows give a size; the values are once, few, many and, for expanded clones, a class.

>TRBV7-2|-|TRBJ2-7|many
CASSSLGREQYF
TGTGCCAGCAGTTCATTGGGGAGGGAGCAGTACTTC
>TRBV3-1|TRBD2|TRBJ2-5|-
CASSHLAGWETQYF
TGTGCCAGCAGCCACCTAGCGGGGTGGGAGACCCAGTACTTC
>TRBV29-1|-|TRBJ2-7|few
CSVEELGRDEQYF
TGCAGCGTTGAAGAACTGGGCAGAGACGAGCAGTACTTC
>TRBV4-3|TRBD1|TRBJ1-5|-
CASSQDREGQGGQPQHF
TGCGCCAGCAGCCAAGATAGGGAGGGACAGGGCGGTCAGCCCCAGCATTTT
>TRBV6-5|-|TRBJ2-1|few
CASGDSGHNEQFF
TGTGCCAGCGGGGACTCGGGCCACAATGAGCAGTTCTTC
>TRBV4-1|-|TRBJ2-7|-
CASHKQGGYEQYF
TGCGCCAGCCATAAACAGGGGGGGTACGAGCAGTACTTC
>TRBV6-5|-|TRBJ1-5|-
CASSYRGRSEPQHF
TGTGCCAGCAGTTATAGGGGCCGATCGGAGCCCCAGCATTTT
>TRBV28|TRBD1|TRBJ1-2|-
CASSLTGQPYGYTF
TGTGCCAGCAGTTTGACGGGACAGCCCTATGGCTACACCTTC
>TRBV4-3|-|TRBJ1-2|few
CASSQDGRTYGYTF
TGCGCCAGCAGCCAAGATGGCAGGACCTATGGCTACACCTTC
>TRBV5-1|-|TRBJ2-5|-
CASSPGPSQETQYF
TGCGCCAGCAGCCCCGGACCTAGCCAAGAGACCCAGTACTTC
>TRBV7-9|-|TRBJ2-3|many
CASSFGAYADTQYF
TGTGCCAGCAGCTTCGGGGCATACGCAGATACGCAGTATTTT
>TRBV10-1|-|TRBJ2-5|-
CASSESPAIGTQYF
TGCGCCAGCAGTGAGTCCCCAGCCATCGGGACCCAGTACTTC
>TRBV7-9|-|TRBJ1-1|-
CASSLERDNTEAFF
TGTGCCAGCAGCTTAGAAAGGGACAACACTGAAGCTTTCTTT
>TRBV5-1|TRBD2|TRBJ2-1|-
CASAPGLADNEQFF
TGCGCCAGTGCACCGGGACTAGCGGACAATGAGCAGTTCTTC
>TRBV6-2/TRBV6-3|TRBD1|TRBJ2-1|few
CASSPGQLYNEQFF
TGTGCCAGCAGCCCGGGACAGCTTTACAATGAGCAGTTCTTC
>TRBV29-1|-|TRBJ1-2|-
CSVELREGYTF
TGCAGCGTTGAATTAAGGGAAGGCTACACCTTC
>TRBV15|-|TRBJ2-5|-
CATSSRSGRETQYF
TGTGCCACCAGCTCCCGTTCGGGGAGGGAGACCCAGTACTTC
>TRBV7-2|TRBD1|TRBJ1-1|-
CASSLSGGGNTEAFF
TGTGCCAGCAGCTTGTCAGGGGGCGGGAACACTGAAGCTTTCTTT
>TRBV6-1|TRBD1|TRBJ1-5|-
CASSTGQGVVKPQHF
TGTGCCAGCAGCACCGGACAGGGGGTCGTGAAGCCCCAGCATTTT
>TRBV10-3|-|TRBJ2-3|-
CAISKVDSSTDTQYF
TGTGCCATCAGTAAGGTGGACAGTAGCACAGATACGCAGTATTTT
>TRBV10-3|-|TRBJ1-4|-
CAISEGGSHEKLFF
TGTGCCATCAGTGAGGGGGGGTCGCATGAAAAACTGTTTTTT
>TRBV12-3/TRBV12-4|TRBD1|TRBJ2-7|few
CASSSRTGEGQYF
TGTGCCAGCAGTTCCCGGACAGGGGAGGGGCAGTACTTC
>TRBV3-1|TRBD1|TRBJ1-1|-
CASSQGQGRGTEAFF
TGTGCCAGCAGCCAAGGACAGGGGCGGGGGACTGAAGCTTTCTTT
>TRBV5-1|-|TRBJ2-7|few
CASSTGSEQYF
TGCGCCAGCAGCACAGGGAGCGAGCAGTACTTC
>TRBV4-2|TRBD2|TRBJ2-5|-
CASSQRGAGSSGDMETQYF
TGTGCCAGCAGCCAAAGGGGAGCAGGCTCTAGCGGGGATATGGAGACCCAGTACTTC
>TRBV29-1|-|TRBJ2-7|-
CSVEAKGSPYEQYF
TGCAGCGTCGAAGCTAAGGGAAGCCCCTACGAGCAGTACTTC
>TRBV2|-|TRBJ2-3|-
CASSEATDTRLYF
TGTGCCAGCAGTGAGGCAACGGACACGCGGCTGTATTTT
>TRBV21-1|-|TRBJ2-6|-
CATCDRARANVLTF
TGTGCCACCTGCGACAGGGCTAGGGCCAACGTCCTGACTTTC
>TRBV7-2|-|TRBJ2-3|few
CASSQGSGSTDTQYF
TGTGCCAGCAGCCAAGGAAGCGGCAGCACAGATACGCAGTATTTT
>TRBV5-1|-|TRBJ2-5|-
CASSWLSQETQYF
TGCGCCAGCAGCTGGCTATCTCAAGAGACCCAGTACTTC
>TRBV10-3|-|TRBJ2-1|few
CAIKGLARDEQFF
TGTGCCATCAAGGGGCTAGCCAGGGATGAGCAGTTCTTC
>TRBV10-3|TRBD1|TRBJ2-4|-
CAISESRGQIEAKNIQYF
TGTGCCATCAGTGAGTCCAGGGGACAGATCGAAGCCAAAAACATTCAGTACTTC
>TRBV6-2/TRBV6-3|TRBD1|TRBJ1-5|once
CASSTGEQPQHF
TGTGCCAGCAGTACAGGGGAACAGCCCCAGCATTTT
>TRBV7-2|-|TRBJ1-6|-
CASSLVGNGNSPLHF
TGTGCCAGCAGCTTAGTGGGCAATGGGAATTCACCCCTCCACTTT
>TRBV4-3|-|TRBJ2-1|-
CASSQARKATAYNEQFF
TGCGCCAGCAGCCAAGCCAGGAAAGCTACGGCGTACAATGAGCAGTTCTTC
>TRBV24-1|-|TRBJ2-1|-
CATPAKRHEYNEQFF
TGTGCTACACCCGCTAAGCGCCACGAGTACAATGAGCAGTTCTTC
>TRBV10-1|TRBD2|TRBJ2-7|-
CASSPSGTRGGQYF
TGCGCCAGCAGTCCGAGTGGGACTAGGGGCGGGCAGTACTTC
>TRBV6-5|-|TRBJ2-3|once
CASHRTRTDTQYF
TGTGCCAGCCATAGGACCCGCACAGATACGCAGTATTTT
>TRBV4-3|-|TRBJ1-2|-
CASSPLRGGGYTF
TGCGCCAGCAGCCCCCTCCGGGGAGGAGGCTACACCTTC
>TRBV9|-|TRBJ1-6|-
CASSQSPGGAPLHF
TGTGCCAGCAGTCAATCCCCGGGTGGGGCACCCCTCCACTTT
>TRBV29-1|-|TRBJ2-4|many
CSVEEGIQYF
TGCAGCGTTGAGGAAGGCATTCAGTACTTC
>TRBV7-8|TRBD1|TRBJ1-1|-
CASSLGGQGRTEAFF
TGTGCCAGCAGCTTAGGGGGACAGGGACGGACTGAAGCTTTCTTT
>TRBV20-1|TRBD1|TRBJ2-1|-
CSARDLGQSYNEQFF
TGCAGTGCTAGAGATTTGGGACAGAGCTACAATGAGCAGTTCTTC
>TRBV5-1|TRBD1|TRBJ2-5|few
CASSLSGTGVETQYF
TGTGCCAGCAGCTTATCTGGGACAGGGGTTGAGACCCAGTACTTC
>TRBV9|-|TRBJ2-1|-
CASSVAVVDRGEQFF
TGTGCCAGCAGCGTAGCTGTGGTTGACCGAGGTGAGCAGTTCTTC
>TRBV2|TRBD1|TRBJ2-3|-
CASSEGQGATDTQYF
TGTGCCAGCAGTGAAGGTCAGGGGGCCACAGATACGCAGTATTTT
>TRBV7-9|-|TRBJ2-1|-
CASSDGADYNEQFF
TGTGCCAGCAGCGATGGGGCAGATTACAATGAGCAGTTCTTC
>TRBV5-6|-|TRBJ2-5|few
CASSFDRAGETQYF
TGTGCCAGCAGCTTTGACAGGGCGGGGGAGACCCAGTACTTC
>TRBV20-1|TRBD1|TRBJ1-5|few
CSANRGSSNQPQHF
TGCAGTGCGAACAGGGGGAGCAGCAATCAGCCCCAGCATTTT
>TRBV20-1|-|TRBJ1-2|once
CSARGDSGGAYGYTF
TGCAGTGCTAGAGGGGATAGCGGGGGCGCCTATGGCTACACCTTC